The 28 T cell receptor beta chains listed next were all sequenced from one sample in a study of blood T cells in healthy people across ages. Combining a sample-barcoded 5' primer with a J-beta primer mix, a second PCR ran for roughly 6 to 12 cycles. TCRdb used MiXCR to reprocess the 5' RACE reads, holding one entry per CDR3 protein. This table has about 800,000 distinct CDR3 sequences, about 25% appearing once. This sample was shared with a second study, whose subject was T cells of mothers and their children.

Sequenced input: blood. The source of these receptors is a boy younger than 18 in good health.

Only one count was recorded for this clonotype. The rearrangement links TRBV4-3 to TRBJ2-2; TRBD2 aligns across 9 bases. Per germline, CDR1 LGHNA and CDR2 YSLEER. The trim removed 1 base at V and 0 bases at J, leaving 3 bases unmatched. This CDR3 spans 17 amino acids. As DNA, the CDR3 is TGCGCCAGCAGCCAAGGGCAGCGGGGGGCGAACACCGGGGAGCTGTTTTTT. Translating gives CASSQGQRGANTGELFF.

This chain connects TRBV7-2 to TRBJ1-2; 7 nucleotides match TRBD1. The junction had 8 bases not matched to a gene; V was cut back by 5 bases and J by 8 bases. The CDR3 is made up of 13 amino acids. In germline, CDR1 is SGHTA, CDR2 FQGNSA. As DNA, the CDR3 is TGTGCCAGCAGCCCCGACAGGGTTAACGGCTACACCTTC. It translates to CASSPDRVNGYTF.

This clonotype was seen a handful of times. The genes are TRBV27 and TRBJ1-5; 11 nucleotides line up with TRBD1. This CDR3 is built from 17 residues. V was pared by 4 bases and J by 6 bases, with 11 bases of the junction left unmatched. Germline CDR1 is MNHEY and CDR2 is SMNVEV (reference sequence). The CDR3: CASSSIRDRGMSQPQHF. CDR3 coding DNA: TGTGCCAGCAGTTCAATCAGGGACAGGGGGATGAGTCAGCCCCAGCATTTT.

This chain connects TRBV25-1 to TRBJ1-1, with a weak D call TRBD1 (5 bases). CDR3 length equals 15 residues. With 1 base removed from V and 4 bases from J, the gap between germline ends came to 13 bases. Germline CDR1 reads MGHDK; CDR2 reads SYGVNS. CDR3 bases: TGTGCCAGCAGTGAATCTCAGGCAGGGCTCACTGAAGCTTTCTTT. Residues: CASSESQAGLTEAFF.

This clonotype came up a few times. V and J are TRBV20-1 and TRBJ2-5; D is uncertain. The CDR3 spans 12 residues. The V end was cut by 3 bases, the J end by 5 bases, with 10 bases between. Germline CDR1 is DFQATT and CDR2 is SNEGSKA (reference sequence). Here the CDR3 DNA reads TGCAGTGCTAGCAAGGTGCAGGAGACCCAGTACTTC. This sequence encodes CSASKVQETQYF.

This clonotype was counted only a few times. The chain couples TRBV30 to TRBJ1-3; D might be TRBD1 (6 bases). This CDR3 has 14 amino acids. Germline CDR1 and CDR2: GTSNPN and SVGIG (reference sequence). The ends were cut back, 4 bases at V and 4 bases at J, with 14 bases in the middle. CDR3 in DNA: TGTGCCTGGACCGAATCAGGGGACGGAAACACCATATATTTT. Its translation is CAWTESGDGNTIYF.

The genes are TRBV29-1 and TRBJ2-1; D call uncertain. The CDR3 loop spans 15 amino acids. Germline CDR1 and CDR2: SQVTM and ANQGSEA. Trimming shortened V by 8 bases and J by 5 bases, and 22 bases separated the two germline ends. The DNA of the CDR3 is TGCAGCCTCAGGCAGCACCCTGGCTTCAACAATGAGCAGTTCTTC. Encoded protein: CSLRQHPGFNNEQFF.

The chain has TRBV20-1 and TRBJ1-1; 12 nucleotides align to TRBD1. The CDR3 covers 18 residues. With V trimmed by 1 base and J by 5 bases, 14 bases remained unmatched. In germline, CDR1 is DFQATT, CDR2 SNEGSKA (reference sequence). The CDR3 here is CSARAAGTGGARETEAFF. The CDR3 nucleotides read TGCAGTGCTAGAGCCGCCGGGACAGGGGGCGCGAGAGAAACTGAAGCTTTCTTT.

The V gene is TRBV4-1, the J gene TRBJ2-7, with unresolved D. The J call may be mistaken, given a closer DNA end match to TRBJ2-1. This CDR3 is built from 18 residues. CDR1 is MGHRA, CDR2 YSYEKL, per germline. CDR3 loop: CASSQESLTDTNYNEQFF. The CDR3 nucleotides are TGCGCCAGCAGCCAAGAGTCCCTTACAGATACCAACTACAATGAGCAGTTCTTC.

This chain uses TRBV5-1 with TRBJ1-1; weak D call: TRBD1 (5 bases). V gave up 0 bases and J gave up 5 bases, with 14 bases separating them. CDR1 SGHRS and CDR2 YFSETQ come from the germline V gene. There are 15 residues in the CDR3. This chain's CDR3 is CASSLDLGRSTEAFF. The CDR3 region has the DNA TGCGCCAGCAGCTTGGATCTGGGGCGAAGTACTGAAGCTTTCTTT. The full variable domain, completed using reference TRBV5-1 and TRBJ1-1, is KAGVTQTPRYLIKTRGQQVTLSCSPISGHRSVSWYQQTPGQGLQFLFEYFSETQRNKGNFPGRFSGRQFSNSRSEMNVSTLELGDSALYLCASSLDLGRSTEAFFGQGTRLTVV.

This clonotype was counted only a few times. This chain connects TRBV5-4 to TRBJ2-1, with 11 bases identical to TRBD1. The ends lost 4 bases at V and 7 bases at J; junction bases unmatched: 10. CDR1 is SGHNT, CDR2 YYREEE, per germline (reference sequence). The CDR3 consists of 16 residues. Written as DNA, the CDR3 is TGTGCCAGCAGCAGCAGCCGGGACAGGGGGACAAATGAGCAGTTCTTC. The encoded protein is CASSSSRDRGTNEQFF.

The rearrangement links TRBV29-1 to TRBJ2-7; D may be TRBD1 or TRBD2 (5 bases each). This CDR3 is 13 amino acids long. The V and J ends lost 3 bases and 2 bases respectively, with 11 bases between them. The V gene's germline CDR1 is SQVTM and CDR2 ANQGSEA. In DNA, the CDR3 is TGCAGCGTTGAGGACGGGACGCCCTACGAGCAGTACTTC. As protein: CSVEDGTPYEQYF.

This clonotype was counted a few times. This chain uses TRBV29-1 with TRBJ2-1, with 7 bases matching TRBD2. V lost 2 bases and J lost 3; bases outside the gene matches: 4. The CDR3 spans 14 residues. Germline CDR1 and CDR2: SQVTM and ANQGSEA. The CDR3 DNA sequence: TGCAGCGTTGAACGTCTAGCGGACTACAATGAGCAGTTCTTC. Translation gives CSVERLADYNEQFF.

The V and J genes are TRBV7-2 and TRBJ1-5, with a possible D match to TRBD1 (5 bases). Germline-derived CDR1 and CDR2 are SGHTA and FQGNSA. CDR3 length: 14 amino acids. V was cut by 9 bases and J by 7 bases, with 19 bases left in between. Written as DNA, the CDR3 is TGTGCCAGTAGCCCATTTGAGGGGAGGCAGCCCCAGCATTTT. Its translation: CASSPFEGRQPQHF.

This clonotype was seen only a few times. The chain carries TRBV18 and TRBJ2-5, with D perhaps matching TRBD1 or TRBD2 (5 bases each). Germline CDR1 KGHSH, CDR2 LQKENI. This CDR3 contains 16 residues. V lost 0 bases, J lost 0 bases, and 11 bases lay in between. CDR3 sequence: CASSPPSRGYQETQYF. The CDR3 nucleotides are TGTGCCAGCTCACCACCGTCCCGGGGCTACCAAGAGACCCAGTACTTC.

This clonotype was observed a few times. The chain employs TRBV6-5 and TRBJ2-4; 7 bases match TRBD2. V shed 5 bases and J 0 bases; nucleotides not matched to a gene: 4. The germline V gene has CDR1 MNHEY and CDR2 SVGAGI. The CDR3 runs to 15 residues. CDR3 DNA: TGTGCCAGCAGTAGGGAGGGTCTAGCCAAAAACATTCAGTACTTC. Its protein is CASSREGLAKNIQYF.

There are a few counts of this clonotype. The J gene is TRBJ2-1, the V gene TRBV7-2; 8 bases align to TRBD2. Germline V CDR1 and CDR2: SGHTA, FQGNSA. This CDR3 has 15 amino acids. The J segment lost 5 bases and the V segment lost 5 bases, leaving 8 bases of the junction unmatched. CDR3 loop: CASSEGRGGHNEQFF. CDR3 bases: TGTGCCAGCAGCGAGGGACGGGGGGGCCACAATGAGCAGTTCTTC. The full variable domain, in which reference TRBV7-2 and TRBJ2-1 provide the parts outside the CDR3, is GAGVSQSPSNKVTEKGKDVELRCDPISGHTALYWYRQSLGQGLEFLIYFQGNSAPDKSGLPSDRFSAERTGGSVSTLTIQRTQQEDSAVYLCASSEGRGGHNEQFFGPGTRLTVL.

The sample holds many counts of this clonotype. V usage is TRBV29-1 and J usage is TRBJ1-2; D call uncertain. The CDR3 has 11 amino acids. Germline V gene data show CDR1 as SQVTM and CDR2 as ANQGSEA. The V gene lost 2 bases and the J gene lost 7 bases, with 8 bases spanning the gap. The CDR3: CSVERGIGYTF. In DNA, the CDR3 is TGCAGCGTTGAAAGAGGGATTGGCTACACCTTC.

This clonotype was counted between two and nine times. The chain carries TRBV24-1 and TRBJ2-5, with D uncertain. The CDR3 spans 13 residues. The V end lost 0 bases, the J end lost 4 bases, and 5 bases lay between the germline ends. Germline lookup yields CDR1 KGHDR and CDR2 SFDVKD. In nucleotides, the CDR3 is TGTGCCACCAGTGATTTGCTTCGAGAGACCCAGTACTTC. This codes for CATSDLLRETQYF.

This clonotype has only a few counts. The chain carries TRBV10-3 and TRBJ1-2, with TRBD1 as a possible D gene (6 bases). Germline V gene sequence: CDR1 ENHRY, CDR2 SYGVKD. The CDR3 extends over 15 amino acids. V gave up 3 bases and J gave up 0 bases, with 11 bases separating them. CDR3 sequence reads: CAISDRGEANYGYTF. The DNA of the CDR3 is TGTGCCATCAGTGACAGGGGAGAGGCTAACTATGGCTACACCTTC.

V gene TRBV20-1 combines with J gene TRBJ2-5, with TRBD2 matching 7 bases. TRBJ2-7 explains the end of the DNA better; the J call may be wrong. Germline CDR1 is DFQATT and CDR2 is SNEGSKA (reference sequence). This CDR3 region has 12 residues. CDR3 DNA: TGCAGTGCGGGACTAACCTCCTACGAGCAGTACTTC. Its protein product is CSAGLTSYEQYF.

This clonotype has just a few counts. The rearrangement uses TRBV21-1 and TRBJ2-1. TRBJ2-5 explains the end of the DNA better; the J call may be wrong. TRBV21-1 is flagged as a pseudogene. The CDR3 contains 11 residues. The CDR3 loop reads CASSTRGSQYF. As DNA, the CDR3 is TGTGCCAGCAGCACTCGAGGCTCCCAGTACTTC.

This clonotype showed up just a few times. The genes are TRBV27 and TRBJ2-5, with 12 bases that match TRBD2. CDR3 length equals 15 residues. CDR1 and CDR2 (germline): MNHEY, SMNVEV (reference sequence). V trimming: 7 bases; J trimming: 2 bases; junction bases outside the gene matches: 5. The CDR3 here is CASNLAGGPQETQYF. Written as DNA, the CDR3 is TGTGCCAGCAACCTAGCGGGGGGGCCTCAAGAGACCCAGTACTTC.

This clonotype has only a few counts. The J gene is TRBJ2-3, the V gene TRBV20-1, with 11 bases matching TRBD2. CDR3 length equals 14 residues. V was clipped by 5 bases and J by 3 bases; unmatched bases: 4. The germline gives CDR1 DFQATT, CDR2 SNEGSKA (reference sequence). The CDR3 here is CSASPSGRTDTQYF. In DNA, the CDR3 is TGCAGTGCTTCCCCTAGCGGGAGGACAGATACGCAGTATTTT.

This sequence joins TRBV5-1 and TRBJ2-5, with TRBD1 matching 8 bases. J was trimmed by 5 bases and V by 2 bases; bases with no gene match: 5. The V gene's germline CDR1 is SGHRS and CDR2 YFSETQ. This CDR3 is built from 14 residues. The CDR3 region has the DNA TGCGCCAGCAGCTTTCGACAGGGGAGCGAGACCCAGTACTTC. This translates into CASSFRQGSETQYF.

This rearrangement joins TRBV13 to TRBJ2-5, with D perhaps TRBD1 (5 bases). Between the trimmed V and J ends, which lost 4 bases and 5 bases, there was a span of 20 bases. The CDR3 spans 16 residues. Germline V gene lookup returns CDR1 PRHDT and CDR2 FYEKMQ (reference sequence). CDR3 in amino acids: CASSSRTPGLGETQYF. As DNA, the CDR3 is TGTGCCAGCAGCTCACGGACCCCAGGGTTAGGGGAGACCCAGTACTTC.

The rearrangement joins TRBV9 to TRBJ2-3, with D perhaps TRBD1 (7 bases). V was shortened by 4 bases and J by 5 bases, with 20 bases between the two germline ends. The germline gives CDR1 SGDLS, CDR2 YYNGEE. This CDR3 is 16 amino acids long. The CDR3 spells CASSSQGGGAEDTQYF. The CDR3, as DNA: TGTGCCAGCAGCTCCCAGGGGGGTGGGGCGGAAGATACGCAGTATTTT.

The V gene is TRBV20-1, the J gene TRBJ1-6; TRBD1 is a possible D gene (5 bases). With 4 bases removed from V and 8 bases from J, the gap between germline ends came to 12 bases. The CDR3 is 13 residues long. Per germline, CDR1 DFQATT and CDR2 SNEGSKA (reference sequence). CDR3 DNA sequence: TGCAGTGCTATAACTGGGGGGGATTCACCCCTCCACTTT. It encodes CSAITGGDSPLHF.